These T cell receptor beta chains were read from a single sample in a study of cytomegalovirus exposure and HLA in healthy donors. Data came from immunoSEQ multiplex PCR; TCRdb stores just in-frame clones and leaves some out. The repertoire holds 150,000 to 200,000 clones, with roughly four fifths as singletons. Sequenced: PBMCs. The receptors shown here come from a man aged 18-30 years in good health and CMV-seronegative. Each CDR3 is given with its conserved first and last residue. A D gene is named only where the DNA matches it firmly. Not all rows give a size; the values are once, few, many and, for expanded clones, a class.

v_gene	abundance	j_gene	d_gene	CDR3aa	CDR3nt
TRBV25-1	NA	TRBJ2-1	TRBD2	CASSKRGGQYEQFF	TGTGCCAGCAGCAAGCGGGGGGGCCAGTATGAGCAGTTCTTC
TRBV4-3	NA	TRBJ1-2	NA	CASSPQVGDTLNYGYTF	TGCGCCAGCAGCCCCCAGGTGGGGGACACCCTTAACTATGGCTACACCTTC
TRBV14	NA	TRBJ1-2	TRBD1	CASSHEQGADYGYTF	TGTGCCAGCAGCCATGAACAGGGGGCCGACTATGGCTACACCTTC
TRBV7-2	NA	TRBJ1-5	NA	CASSPQEGLSNQPQHF	TGTGCCAGCAGCCCTCAGGAGGGTCTCAGCAATCAGCCCCAGCATTTT
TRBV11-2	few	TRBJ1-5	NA	CASSFNSNQPQHF	TGTGCCAGCAGCTTCAATAGCAATCAGCCCCAGCATTTT
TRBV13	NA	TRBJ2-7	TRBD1	CASSLATGFSSYEQYF	TGTGCCAGCAGCCTCGCGACAGGGTTCAGCTCCTACGAGCAGTACTTC
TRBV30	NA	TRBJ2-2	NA	CAYYPQRDKNTGELFF	TGTGCCTATTACCCCCAACGGGACAAGAACACCGGGGAGCTGTTTTTT
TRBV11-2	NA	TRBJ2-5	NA	CASSLPSQAFETQYF	TGTGCCAGCAGCTTACCCAGTCAGGCTTTCGAGACCCAGTACTTC
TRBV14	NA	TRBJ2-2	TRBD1	CASSHFGQGVGPGELFF	TGTGCCAGCAGCCACTTCGGACAGGGGGTTGGTCCCGGGGAGCTGTTTTTT
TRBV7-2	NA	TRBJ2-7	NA	CASSFGPGTYEQYF	TGTGCCAGCAGCTTTGGGCCTGGAACCTACGAGCAGTACTTC
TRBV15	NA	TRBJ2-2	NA	CATSIETGRLTGELFF	TGTGCCACCAGCATTGAAACAGGGCGTCTTACCGGGGAGCTGTTTTTT
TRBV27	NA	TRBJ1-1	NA	CASRHGPTVEAFF	TGTGCCAGCAGACATGGTCCGACAGTAGAAGCTTTCTTT
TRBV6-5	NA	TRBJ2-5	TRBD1	CASSYYPTGNQETQYF	TGTGCCAGCAGTTACTACCCGACAGGGAACCAAGAGACCCAGTACTTC
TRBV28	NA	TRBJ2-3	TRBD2	CASSSRLAGGFGDTQYF	TGTGCCAGCAGTTCCAGACTAGCGGGAGGGTTCGGGGATACGCAGTATTTT
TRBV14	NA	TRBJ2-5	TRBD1	CASSRQGGRGHGETQYF	TGTGCCAGCAGCCGTCAAGGGGGCAGGGGGCATGGAGAGACCCAGTACTTC
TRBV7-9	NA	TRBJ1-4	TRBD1	CASSPRGQGFEKLFF	TGTGCCAGCAGCCCGCGGGGACAGGGTTTTGAAAAACTGTTTTTT
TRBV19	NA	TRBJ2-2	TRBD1	CASSIRMGQLTGELFF	TGTGCCAGTAGCATCCGGATGGGACAGCTGACCGGGGAGCTGTTTTTT
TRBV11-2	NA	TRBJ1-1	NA	CASSPTIEAFF	TGTGCCAGCAGCCCAACAATTGAAGCTTTCTTT
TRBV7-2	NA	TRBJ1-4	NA	CASSLAHEALFF	TGTGCCAGCAGCTTAGCTCACGAAGCACTGTTTTTT
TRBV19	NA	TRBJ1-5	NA	CASSMGRGVGSLQPQHF	TGTGCCAGTAGTATGGGTAGGGGTGTCGGTAGTCTTCAGCCCCAGCATTTT
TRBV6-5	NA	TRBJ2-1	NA	CASTRTQGGGEQFF	TGTGCCAGCACCAGGACCCAGGGGGGCGGTGAGCAGTTCTTC
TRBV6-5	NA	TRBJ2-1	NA	CASTRDKYNEQFF	TGTGCTTCCACCCGGGACAAATACAATGAGCAGTTCTTC
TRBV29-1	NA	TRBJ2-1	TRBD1	CSGSWTGGNEQFF	TGCAGCGGATCTTGGACAGGCGGCAATGAGCAGTTCTTC
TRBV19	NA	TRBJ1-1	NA	CASSTSPYRVRGTEAFF	TGTGCCAGTAGTACTTCGCCTTACAGGGTCCGAGGGACTGAAGCTTTCTTT
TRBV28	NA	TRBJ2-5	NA	CASSFGRGKTQYF	TGTGCCAGCAGTTTTGGACGAGGGAAGACCCAGTACTTC
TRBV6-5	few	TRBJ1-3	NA	CASRQGTGNTIYF	TGTGCCAGCAGGCAGGGGACTGGAAACACCATATATTTT
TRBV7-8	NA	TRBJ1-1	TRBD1	CASSPRLSGQGNTEAFF	TGTGCCAGCAGCCCAAGGTTATCGGGACAGGGGAACACTGAAGCTTTCTTT
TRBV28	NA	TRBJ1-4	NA	CASGDPNEKLFF	TGTGCCAGCGGAGACCCGAATGAAAAACTGTTTTTT
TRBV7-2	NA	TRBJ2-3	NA	CASRTPGLSTDTQYF	TGTGCCAGCAGGACCCCGGGACTTAGCACAGATACGCAGTATTTT
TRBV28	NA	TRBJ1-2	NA	CASGGGPGGYGYTF	TGTGCCAGCGGTGGGGGCCCCGGCGGCTATGGCTACACCTTC
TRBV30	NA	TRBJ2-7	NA	CAWSDTYEQYF	TGTGCCTGGAGTGACACCTACGAGCAGTACTTC
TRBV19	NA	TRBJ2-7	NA	CASKPSGGAYEQYF	TGTGCCAGTAAACCCTCTGGCGGTGCCTACGAGCAGTACTTC
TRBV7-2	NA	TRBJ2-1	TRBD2	CASSSLPTSGNEQFF	TGTGCCAGCAGCTCCCTCCCGACTAGCGGGAATGAGCAGTTCTTC
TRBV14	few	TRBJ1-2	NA	CASSQTVRDGYTF	TGTGCCAGCAGCCAAACAGTGCGCGATGGCTACACCTTC
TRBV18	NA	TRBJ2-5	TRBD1	CASSPPGGRETQYF	TGTGCCAGCTCACCACCAGGGGGCAGGGAGACCCAGTACTTC
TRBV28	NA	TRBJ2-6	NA	CASSPRGGANVLTF	TGTGCCAGCAGCCCCCGGGGGGGGGCCAACGTCCTGACTTTC
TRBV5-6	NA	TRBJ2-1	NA	CASSLPREQLTSEQFF	TGTGCCAGCAGCTTGCCACGAGAACAGCTTACAAGTGAGCAGTTCTTC
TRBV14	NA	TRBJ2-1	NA	CASSQGIYDYNEQFF	TGTGCCAGCAGCCAAGGTATCTATGACTACAATGAGCAGTTCTTC
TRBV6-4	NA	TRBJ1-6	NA	CASSEAFQHSPLHF	TGTGCCAGCAGTGAAGCATTCCAACATTCACCCCTCCACTTT
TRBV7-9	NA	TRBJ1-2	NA	CASSLGQYGYTF	TGTGCCAGCAGCTTGGGGCAGTATGGCTACACCTTC
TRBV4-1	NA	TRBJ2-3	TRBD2	CASSQGAGGASDTQYF	TGCGCCAGCAGCCAAGGGGCCGGGGGGGCCTCAGATACGCAGTATTTT